Listed here are 4 T cell receptor beta chains from one sample, sequenced in a study of OX40 agonist ivuxolimab in advanced cancers. The library was made by the immunoSEQ multiplex PCR assay. Drawn from immuneACCESS, this table holds only the in-frame rearrangements with V and J called that TCRdb kept. Clones are partly lost; checked studies trace under half to an unresolved V gene and leave the rest unexplained. In this sample the table shows around 59,000 clones, 80% to 90% of which occur a single time. The top ten hold around 12% of the sample. Here the sequenced sample was CD4+ or CD8+ T cells sorted from blood, taken in a trial of the OX40 agonist ivuxolimab. The receptors derive from an adult with an advanced solid tumor such as melanoma, head and neck, liver or kidney cancer.

The V and J genes are TRBV5-6 and TRBJ2-7; the match to TRBD1 covers 8 bases. J was trimmed by 3 bases and V by 4 bases; bases with no gene match: 3. This CDR3 has 13 residues. Germline-derived CDR1 and CDR2 are SGHDT and YYEEEE. Written as DNA, the CDR3 is TGTGCCAGCAGCCCGACAGGGGTCTACGAGCAGTACTTC. It specifies CASSPTGVYEQYF.

The chain combines TRBV6-6 with TRBJ1-2; weak D call: TRBD1 (6 bases). This CDR3 contains 14 residues. The germline V gene has CDR1 MNHNY and CDR2 SVGAGI (reference sequence). The V gene lost 8 bases and the J gene lost 5 bases, with 18 bases spanning the gap. CDR3 in DNA: TGTGCCAGCCAGGCGCAAGGACAGACTTATGGCTACACCTTC. This sequence encodes CASQAQGQTYGYTF.

The chain has TRBV2 and TRBJ1-1, with D unresolved. The CDR3 extends over 11 amino acids. Germline lookup yields CDR1 SNHLY and CDR2 FYNNEI. The V end was cut by 6 bases, the J end by 4 bases, with 6 bases between. The CDR3 DNA reads as TGTGCCAGCAGGCGGGGCACTGAAGCTTTCTTT. It specifies CASRRGTEAFF.

The chain uses TRBV6-5 and TRBJ2-7; D is unclear. This CDR3 region has 12 residues. V lost 10 bases to trimming and J lost 5 bases, with 15 bases between them. CDR1 and CDR2 (germline): MNHEY, SVGAGI. The CDR3 loop reads CATSPRVDEQYF. The CDR3 DNA sequence: TGTGCCACCTCCCCCCGGGTGGACGAGCAGTACTTC.